These T cell receptor beta chains were read from a single sample in a study of cytomegalovirus exposure and HLA in healthy donors. Generated by immunoSEQ multiplex PCR, the TCRdb table keeps only in-frame clones and is missing some. The repertoire includes 110,000 or so clones, 60% to 85% of them detected once, and 1% to 1.5% sits in the top ten. The sequenced sample was PBMCs. These receptors originate from a middle-aged man in good health and CMV-seronegative. Each CDR3 is given with its conserved first and last residue. Each record gives: V gene, J gene, D gene, clone size, CDR3 DNA, CDR3 protein. A D gene is named only where the DNA matches it firmly. A row's size may be missing; if present it is once, few, many or a size class.

v_gene: TRBV27
j_gene: TRBJ1-1
d_gene: NA
abundance: few
CDR3nt: TGTGCCAGCAGTTTACTATTTCGGGGGGCCAAGGGGACTGAAGCTTTCTTT
CDR3aa: CASSLLFRGAKGTEAFF

v_gene: TRBV4-1
j_gene: TRBJ1-1
d_gene: NA
abundance: NA
CDR3nt: TGCGCCAGCAGCCAAGGCCCCGGGAGCGGGTATGCTTTCTTT
CDR3aa: CASSQGPGSGYAFF

v_gene: TRBV6-6
j_gene: TRBJ1-5
d_gene: NA
abundance: NA
CDR3nt: TGTGCCAGCAGTTACTCGGGCAGGGCAAGCAATCAGCCCCAGCATTTT
CDR3aa: CASSYSGRASNQPQHF

v_gene: TRBV4-1
j_gene: TRBJ2-2
d_gene: TRBD1
abundance: NA
CDR3nt: TGCGCCAGCAGCCGACACAGGGGTGGGGACACCGGGGAGCTGTTTTTT
CDR3aa: CASSRHRGGDTGELFF

v_gene: TRBV27
j_gene: TRBJ1-1
d_gene: NA
abundance: NA
CDR3nt: TGTGCCAGCAGTTTATTTGCGCTGAACACTGAAGCTTTCTTT
CDR3aa: CASSLFALNTEAFF

v_gene: TRBV7-2
j_gene: TRBJ1-4
d_gene: NA
abundance: NA
CDR3nt: TGTGCCAGCAGTCCCACAGGTCCTAATGAAAAACTGTTTTTT
CDR3aa: CASSPTGPNEKLFF

v_gene: TRBV6-1
j_gene: TRBJ2-7
d_gene: NA
abundance: NA
CDR3nt: TGTGCCAGCAGCTATCAGGGCTACGAGCAGTACTTC
CDR3aa: CASSYQGYEQYF

v_gene: TRBV7-9
j_gene: TRBJ1-2
d_gene: NA
abundance: few
CDR3nt: TGTGCCAGCAGCTTAGGTGTAGGAGGTGGCCTGGGCTACACCTTC
CDR3aa: CASSLGVGGGLGYTF

v_gene: TRBV7-6
j_gene: TRBJ1-1
d_gene: TRBD1
abundance: NA
CDR3nt: TGTGCCAGCAGCCACAGGGGACTCGAAGCTTTCTTT
CDR3aa: CASSHRGLEAFF

v_gene: TRBV4-1
j_gene: TRBJ1-1
d_gene: NA
abundance: NA
CDR3nt: TGCGCCAGCAGCCAAATTAGGGGTTCTGAAGCTTTCTTT
CDR3aa: CASSQIRGSEAFF

v_gene: TRBV30
j_gene: TRBJ2-3
d_gene: NA
abundance: NA
CDR3nt: TGTGCCTGGAGCCAGGACTCCGGCACAGATACGCAGTATTTT
CDR3aa: CAWSQDSGTDTQYF

v_gene: TRBV15
j_gene: TRBJ1-4
d_gene: TRBD1
abundance: once
CDR3nt: TGTGCCACCAGCGGTAGGGACAGCCATAATGAAAAACTGTTTTTT
CDR3aa: CATSGRDSHNEKLFF

v_gene: TRBV4-1
j_gene: TRBJ1-2
d_gene: NA
abundance: NA
CDR3nt: TGCGCCAGCAGCCAAGCGGGACACCTAGACGTATATGGCTACACCTTC
CDR3aa: CASSQAGHLDVYGYTF

v_gene: TRBV5-4
j_gene: TRBJ1-1
d_gene: NA
abundance: NA
CDR3nt: TGTGCCAGCAGCTTCTATACTGAAGCTTTCTTT
CDR3aa: CASSFYTEAFF

v_gene: TRBV7-9
j_gene: TRBJ2-2
d_gene: TRBD2
abundance: NA
CDR3nt: TGTGCCAGCAGCCCGAGGGGAGGGGCGAACACCGGGGAGCTGTTTTTT
CDR3aa: CASSPRGGANTGELFF

v_gene: TRBV7-9
j_gene: TRBJ2-5
d_gene: NA
abundance: once
CDR3nt: TGTGCCAGCAGCTTAGAACTGACCCAGTACTTC
CDR3aa: CASSLELTQYF

v_gene: TRBV4-1
j_gene: TRBJ1-2
d_gene: TRBD1
abundance: NA
CDR3nt: TGCGCCAGCAGACCAGGACAGGGGGGGGGTGGCTACACCTTC
CDR3aa: CASRPGQGGGGYTF

v_gene: TRBV9
j_gene: TRBJ2-7
d_gene: NA
abundance: NA
CDR3nt: TGTGCCAGCAGCCCCCGGGGACACTACGAGCAGTACTTC
CDR3aa: CASSPRGHYEQYF

v_gene: TRBV27
j_gene: TRBJ2-7
d_gene: NA
abundance: NA
CDR3nt: TGTGCCAGCAGTTTATCTGCAGTTTACGAGCAGTACTTC
CDR3aa: CASSLSAVYEQYF

v_gene: TRBV2
j_gene: TRBJ2-7
d_gene: NA
abundance: NA
CDR3nt: TGTGCCAGAGCGGGGAGGGGGACGGATCTATACGAGCAGTACTTC
CDR3aa: CARAGRGTDLYEQYF

v_gene: TRBV5-1
j_gene: TRBJ1-1
d_gene: NA
abundance: NA
CDR3nt: TGCGCCAGCAGCCCCGACTGGAACACTGAAGCTTTCTTT
CDR3aa: CASSPDWNTEAFF

v_gene: TRBV11-3
j_gene: TRBJ2-1
d_gene: NA
abundance: once
CDR3nt: TGTGCCAGCAGCCCTCAGGACAGCGTAACTTACAATGAGCAGTTCTTC
CDR3aa: CASSPQDSVTYNEQFF

v_gene: TRBV29-1
j_gene: TRBJ2-3
d_gene: TRBD2
abundance: once
CDR3nt: TGCAGCGGTGGACTAGCGGGACCAGATACGCAGTATTTT
CDR3aa: CSGGLAGPDTQYF

v_gene: TRBV4-1
j_gene: TRBJ1-2
d_gene: NA
abundance: once
CDR3nt: TGCGCCAGCAGCCAGGACAACGCTAACTATGGCTACACCTTC
CDR3aa: CASSQDNANYGYTF

v_gene: TRBV15
j_gene: TRBJ2-7
d_gene: TRBD1
abundance: NA
CDR3nt: TGTGCCACCAGCTGGGACAGGGACCACGAGCAGTACTTC
CDR3aa: CATSWDRDHEQYF

v_gene: TRBV7-9
j_gene: TRBJ2-7
d_gene: NA
abundance: NA
CDR3nt: TGTGCCAGCAGCCCAAAGACTACGTACTACGAGCAGTACTTC
CDR3aa: CASSPKTTYYEQYF